Listed here are 7 T cell receptor beta chains from one sample, sequenced in a study of identifying expanded T cells in peripheral blood. Method: immunoSEQ multiplex PCR; TCRdb's copy keeps in-frame clones and lacks some. The table has fewer than 80,000 clones, about four fifths seen once. The sequencing sample was made of blood. These receptors were taken from a person aged 18 to 75 in good health.

V is TRBV7-9 and J is TRBJ2-6, with D perhaps matching TRBD1 or TRBD2 (6 bases each). The CDR3 sequence is 15 residues long. The germline CDR1 and CDR2 sequences are SEHNR and FQNEAQ (reference sequence). Trimming removed 4 bases from V and 4 bases from J, with 11 bases in between. The CDR3 sequence: CASSSGGSGANVLTF. CDR3 bases: TGTGCCAGCAGCTCCGGGGGCTCCGGGGCCAACGTCCTGACTTTC. The full variable domain, completed using reference TRBV7-9 and TRBJ2-6, is DTGVSQNPRHKITKRGQNVTFRCDPISEHNRLYWYRQTLGQGPEFLTYFQNEAQLEKSRLLSDRFSAERPKGSFSTLEIQRTEQGDSAMYLCASSSGGSGANVLTFGAGSRLTVL.

DNA of the CDR3: TGTGCCACCAGCGCCCAGGCCTATGGCTACACCTTC. Amino acids: CATSAQAYGYTF. The chain has TRBV15 and TRBJ1-2; D unresolved. V was trimmed by 5 bases and J by 4 bases, leaving 8 bases between them. Germline loops: CDR1 LNHNV, CDR2 YYDKDF (reference sequence). The CDR3 length is 12 residues.

This clone has a single count. This rearrangement joins TRBV4-3 to TRBJ2-1, with 10 bases lining up with TRBD2. CDR3 length equals 17 residues. Germline CDR1 and CDR2: LGHNA and YSLEER. V shed 0 bases and J 8 bases; nucleotides not matched to a gene: 10. The CDR3 DNA reads TGCGCCAGCAGCCAAGATCCGGCTAGCGGGAGTTGGGATGAGCAGTTCTTC. Protein sequence: CASSQDPASGSWDEQFF.

This chain links TRBV19 with TRBJ2-2, with D unresolved. Trimming removed 3 bases at V and 3 bases at J, with 8 bases between. The CDR3 sequence is 14 residues long. The germline V gene has CDR1 LNHDA and CDR2 SQIVND (reference sequence). The CDR3 nucleotides are TGTGCCAGTAGTATGACTGGGTACACCGGGGAGCTGTTTTTT. Its protein is CASSMTGYTGELFF.

V gene TRBV5-1 combines with J gene TRBJ2-5; 7 nucleotides align to TRBD2. Germline V gene lookup returns CDR1 SGHRS and CDR2 YFSETQ. This CDR3 has 17 residues. V shed 1 base and J 2 bases; nucleotides not matched to a gene: 11. CDR3 region: CASSLLPTGGSQETQYF. The CDR3 DNA reads as TGCGCCAGCAGCTTGTTGCCAACGGGAGGCAGTCAAGAGACCCAGTACTTC.

The chain recombines TRBV7-6 with TRBJ2-1; TRBD2 agrees at 8 bases. CDR1 is SGHVS and CDR2 is FNYEAQ in the germline V gene. This CDR3 is 16 amino acids long. V dropped 0 bases and J dropped 2; count of bases not matched to a gene: 3. The CDR3 coding sequence is TGTGCCAGCAGCTTAGCCGTAGCGGGGACCTACAATGAGCAGTTCTTC. Amino acid sequence: CASSLAVAGTYNEQFF.

The V call is TRBV27, the J call TRBJ2-1; the match to TRBD1 covers 8 bases. The germline gives CDR1 MNHEY, CDR2 SMNVEV (reference sequence). V gave up 5 bases and J gave up 12 bases; unmatched junction bases: 6. This CDR3 has 12 residues. CDR3 amino acids: CASSTLQGVQFF. The DNA for the CDR3 is TGTGCCAGCAGTACATTACAGGGGGTGCAGTTCTTC.